These T cell receptor beta chains were read from a single sample in a study of CD8+ T cells in alopecia areata. Produced via immunoSEQ multiplex PCR; TCRdb's table is partial and in-frame only. The repertoire holds around 100,000 clones, with just over 70% as singletons. The starting material was CD8+ T cells sorted from blood, obtained between weeks 43 and 45, from a patient treated with tofacitinib. These TCRs come from a human donor with alopecia areata. Both conserved end residues are part of each CDR3. D genes are given only for firm matches. The size field is filled for only some rows; it gives once, few, many or a size class.

d_call clone_size j_call v_call cdr3_aa cdr3_nt
- few TRBJ1-1 TRBV29-1 CSVTGGENTEAFF TGCAGCGTTACCGGTGGGGAGAACACTGAAGCTTTCTTT
TRBD2 few TRBJ2-3 TRBV29-1 CSVVPVVAGVVDTQYF TGCAGCGTTGTACCGGTAGTAGCGGGGGTGGTAGATACGCAGTATTTT
- - TRBJ1-5 TRBV6-4 CATELDSYYQPQHF TGTGCCACCGAGCTAGACAGCTACTATCAGCCCCAGCATTTT
TRBD2 - TRBJ2-7 TRBV6-5 CASKPTSGGYEQYF TGTGCCAGCAAACCGACTAGCGGGGGTTACGAGCAGTACTTC
- - TRBJ2-5 TRBV14 CASSQRPYQETQYF TGTGCCAGCAGCCAACGGCCATACCAAGAGACCCAGTACTTC
TRBD1 few TRBJ2-1 TRBV29-1 CSVGQGIGNEQFF TGCAGCGTTGGACAGGGGATCGGAAATGAGCAGTTCTTC
- - TRBJ2-7 TRBV4-3 CASSELPGNEQYF TGCGCCAGCAGCGAATTGCCAGGGAACGAGCAGTACTTC
TRBD2 few TRBJ2-1 TRBV29-1 CSVEGRGRRYNEQFF TGCAGCGTGGAGGGGCGGGGGAGACGATACAATGAGCAGTTCTTC
TRBD1 - TRBJ2-3 TRBV5-1 CASSLAGQGLRDTQYF TGCGCCAGCAGCTTGGCTGGACAGGGTTTGAGAGATACGCAGTATTTT
TRBD2 - TRBJ2-7 TRBV11-2 CASSPLVAGRYEQYF TGTGCCAGCTCCCCATTGGTAGCGGGGAGATACGAGCAGTACTTC
- - TRBJ1-2 TRBV5-1 CASRGNYGYTF TGCGCCAGCCGGGGAAACTATGGCTACACCTTC
- - TRBJ2-5 TRBV11-2 CASEGDARETQYF TGTGCCAGCGAAGGGGACGCACGGGAGACCCAGTACTTC
- - TRBJ2-1 TRBV2 CASSEGGGLNEQFF TGTGCCAGCAGTGAGGGAGGGGGGCTCAATGAGCAGTTCTTC
- few TRBJ2-3 TRBV28 CASSQGTQGYTQYF TGTGCCAGCAGTCAAGGGACCCAGGGGTATACGCAGTATTTT
- once TRBJ1-2 TRBV30 CAWATGHDYGYTF TGTGCCTGGGCCACGGGGCATGACTATGGCTACACCTTC
- - TRBJ2-3 TRBV30 CAWSSDMSDTQYF TGTGCCTGGAGCTCCGACATGTCAGATACGCAGTATTTT
- - TRBJ2-5 TRBV7-6 CASSVDRRGGETQYF TGTGCCAGCAGCGTTGACAGGCGAGGAGGAGAGACCCAGTACTTC
- few TRBJ1-1 TRBV2 CASTRRGTLDTEAFF TGTGCCAGCACCAGAAGGGGGACGTTGGATACTGAAGCTTTCTTT
- few TRBJ1-5 TRBV19 CASSLRHKTSSNQPQHF TGTGCCAGTAGTCTGCGACACAAAACTTCTAGCAATCAGCCCCAGCATTTT
- few TRBJ1-1 TRBV6-6 CASGGGLGTEAFF TGTGCCTCGGGCGGGGGGCTCGGCACTGAAGCTTTCTTT
- - TRBJ2-7 TRBV30 CAWSVHSRGGEQYF TGTGCCTGGAGTGTACACTCCCGGGGCGGCGAGCAGTACTTC
- - TRBJ2-1 TRBV7-2 CASSATTGSSEQFF TGTGCCAGCAGCGCCACCACAGGGAGTTCTGAGCAGTTCTTC
- - TRBJ2-7 TRBV5-1 CASKQSDSYEQYF TGCGCCAGCAAGCAGTCTGACTCCTACGAGCAGTACTTC
TRBD1 - TRBJ2-3 TRBV19 CASYGQGTQYF TGTGCCAGTTACGGACAGGGTACGCAGTATTTT
- - TRBJ1-2 TRBV29-1 CSVEEVTLGYGYTF TGCAGCGTTGAGGAGGTTACCTTAGGCTATGGCTACACCTTC
- few TRBJ2-1 TRBV7-2 CASSPHTNNEQFF TGTGCCAGCAGCCCGCACACTAACAATGAGCAGTTCTTC